Included here is one T cell receptor beta chain sequence, with context. The antigen is undetermined. Study-wide results and limits: Tumor Tregs overlapped most with tumor, then blood, naive CD4+ cells. The larger cohort examined one V-J beta rearrangement, not whole repertoires.

Constant-region reverse primers amplified full-length variable regions, followed by semi-nested Nested Universal Primer A PCR. Via MiXCR, TCRdb re-called the 5' RACE reads, giving one row per CDR3 protein. The sample records roughly 64,000 distinct CDR3 sequences, about 22% being singletons. The CDR3 extends over 15 amino acids. Germline-derived CDR1 and CDR2 are MNHEY and SVGAGI. V was shortened by 1 base and J by 3 bases, with 13 bases between the two germline ends. This chain joins TRBV6-5 and TRBJ2-7; D is possibly TRBD2 (5 bases). The specimen was memory CD4+ T cells sorted from a lymph node. Documented subset: memory CD4+ T cells, CD4+CD45RO+CD25-. This clonotype was sampled from a female donor with breast cancer. The CDR3 loop is CASSYLDAGVYEQYF. CDR3 in DNA: TGTGCCAGCAGTTACTTAGACGCGGGTGTCTACGAGCAGTACTTC.